This T cell receptor beta chain appears in the sequencing data of a study of OX40 agonist ivuxolimab in advanced cancers. Study in general: Partial responses were achieved by three patients, of whom one had hepatocellular carcinoma and two had cutaneous melanoma.

Trimming pared 7 bases from V and 0 bases from J, leaving 9 bases between. The CDR3 spans 14 residues. Germline values: CDR1 WNHNN, CDR2 SYGVQD (reference sequence). Sequencing was performed with immunoSEQ multiplex PCR; in TCRdb, only in-frame clones are kept and a portion is missing. The sample holds more than 50,000 clones, about 89% seen once. Patients with autoimmune history or systemic immunosuppression were excluded. V is TRBV10-1 and J is TRBJ2-2; D possibly corresponds to TRBD1 (5 bases). The receptor was derived from an adult with an advanced solid tumor such as melanoma, head and neck, liver or kidney cancer. The material was CD4+ or CD8+ T cells sorted from blood, obtained in a trial of the OX40 agonist ivuxolimab. The CDR3 region is CASTGHPNTGELFF. CDR3 in DNA: TGCGCCAGCACTGGACACCCGAACACCGGGGAGCTGTTTTTT.